These 22 T cell receptor beta chains were sequenced from one sample in a study of beta chain features in type 1 diabetes. Findings and caveats of the study: Shorter TCRB CDR3s, moderately but significantly so, were found in Type 1 diabetes patients in all four CD4+ subsets.

Reverse transcribing all isolated RNA meant expressed TCRB transcripts were sequenced. Some clones are missing from TCRdb's copy, which holds only in-frame ones; the method was immunoSEQ multiplex PCR. The data hold 310,000 or so clones, with 15% observed a single time. No antigen is known for these receptors. Sequenced material: naive CD4+ T cells from blood. These TCRs come from a young man with type 1 diabetes.

The chain links TRBV6-6 to TRBJ1-4; D gene unclear. CDR3 length: 15 amino acids. CDR1 is MNHNY and CDR2 is SVGAGI in the germline V gene (reference sequence). Trimming took off 6 bases at V and 8 bases at J, with 19 bases between the two ends. The DNA for the CDR3 is TGTGCCAGCAGCCGGCCCGGGGTCGGATGGGAAAAACTGTTTTTT. Translating gives CASSRPGVGWEKLFF.

This chain connects TRBV28 to TRBJ1-2, with D perhaps TRBD1 (5 bases). The CDR3 totals 16 residues. V dropped 6 bases and J dropped 0 bases, with 17 bases sitting between them. Per the germline V gene, CDR1 is MDHEN and CDR2 is SYDVKM. CDR3 nucleotides: TGTGCCAGCAGCTCTGCCCGACAGACGACTAACTATGGCTACACCTTC. Translating it yields CASSSARQTTNYGYTF.

This clone was observed a handful of times. J is TRBJ2-6 and V is TRBV10-3; 8 bases are a match to TRBD1. Germline V gene lookup returns CDR1 ENHRY and CDR2 SYGVKD. Trimming at V came to 0 bases and at J to 2 bases, leaving 9 bases not matched to a gene. This CDR3 has 19 residues. The CDR3, as DNA: TGTGCCATCAGTGAGTCGATCTACAGGGGGAGGACTGGGGCCAACGTCCTGACTTTC. It yields the protein CAISESIYRGRTGANVLTF.

This chain connects TRBV28 to TRBJ2-7; 8 bases are a match to TRBD2. The CDR3 length is 13 residues. V lost 10 bases, J lost 5 bases, and 10 bases stayed unmatched. Germline CDR1 and CDR2: MDHEN and SYDVKM. CDR3 sequence reads: CATPGGGSDEQYF. CDR3 in DNA: TGTGCCACCCCGGGCGGGGGGAGCGACGAGCAGTACTTC.

This clone has just a few counts. This chain links TRBV29-1 with TRBJ1-1; tentative D call: TRBD1 (6 bases). Germline CDR1 reads SQVTM; CDR2 reads ANQGSEA. CDR3 length equals 13 residues. V gave up 6 bases and J gave up 4 bases, with 15 bases separating them. This CDR3 reads CSVGAGVGTEAFF. The CDR3 DNA is TGCAGCGTGGGGGCAGGGGTCGGCACTGAAGCTTTCTTT.

The chain has TRBV5-4 and TRBJ2-5, with a possible D match to TRBD2 (6 bases). The CDR3 covers 14 residues. The V and J ends lost 1 base and 3 bases respectively, with 10 bases between them. Germline values: CDR1 SGHNT, CDR2 YYREEE (reference sequence). The CDR3: CASSLPGSKETQYF. For the CDR3, the DNA is TGTGCCAGCAGCTTGCCCGGGAGTAAAGAGACCCAGTACTTC.

This clone was picked up a small number of times. The chain carries TRBV11-2 and TRBJ2-2; D not certain. With 5 bases removed from V and 5 bases from J, the gap between germline ends came to 12 bases. Germline V gene lookup returns CDR1 SGHAT and CDR2 FQNNGV. This CDR3 has 14 amino acids. The CDR3 coding sequence is TGTGCCAGCAGCGAAAACATATGGACCGGGGAGCTGTTTTTT. This encodes CASSENIWTGELFF.

There are a few counts of this clone. The chain employs TRBV30 and TRBJ2-7, with D perhaps TRBD1 (5 bases). Germline V gives CDR1 GTSNPN, CDR2 SVGIG (reference sequence). There are 16 residues in the CDR3. Trimming took off 2 bases at V and 0 bases at J, with 17 bases between the two ends. DNA of the CDR3: TGTGCCTGGAGTTCCAGGTCGCAGGGCGTCTCCTACGAGCAGTACTTC. Protein product: CAWSSRSQGVSYEQYF.

The rearrangement links TRBV29-1 to TRBJ2-7; D may be TRBD1 (5 bases). V was cut by 6 bases and J by 3 bases, with 12 bases left in between. The CDR3 contains 12 residues. CDR1 is SQVTM and CDR2 is ANQGSEA in the germline V gene. The CDR3 coding sequence is TGCAGCGTGGGCAGGGTGGGCTACGAGCAGTACTTC. Translating gives CSVGRVGYEQYF.

The chain employs TRBV18 and TRBJ1-6; tentatively, D is TRBD1 (6 bases). V was pared by 5 bases and J by 5 bases, with 22 bases between. The CDR3 runs to 18 residues. The V gene's germline CDR1 is KGHSH and CDR2 LQKENI. CDR3 sequence reads: CASSSTTELTGNNSPLHF. Here the CDR3 DNA reads TGTGCCAGCTCATCCACGACGGAGCTGACAGGAAATAATTCACCCCTCCACTTT.

This clone has just a few counts. V and J are TRBV10-3 and TRBJ2-1, with 12 bases fitting TRBD2. The germline CDR1 and CDR2 sequences are ENHRY and SYGVKD. This CDR3 has 18 amino acids. The trim removed 2 bases at V and 7 bases at J, leaving 12 bases unmatched. The CDR3 loop reads CAISERWASGGAGNEQFF. The DNA for the CDR3 is TGTGCCATCAGTGAGCGGTGGGCTAGCGGGGGGGCCGGGAATGAGCAGTTCTTC.

In its sample, this clone was seen a few times. This chain links TRBV6-1 with TRBJ1-2; 10 bases agree with TRBD1. V was clipped by 11 bases and J by 2 bases; unmatched bases: 5. Germline-derived CDR1 and CDR2 are MNHNS and SASEGT. The CDR3 covers 13 residues. The CDR3 protein is CAFRDRGNYGYTF. CDR3 DNA: TGTGCCTTCCGGGACAGGGGAAACTATGGCTACACCTTC.

The J gene is TRBJ2-7, the V gene TRBV11-2, with 7 nucleotides matching TRBD2. Unmatched junction bases numbered 6, after V lost 7 bases and J lost 0 bases. CDR1 and CDR2 from the germline V gene are SGHAT and FQNNGV. This CDR3 has 14 residues. CDR3 sequence: CASMRSGISYEQYF. CDR3 sequence (DNA): TGTGCCAGCATGCGGAGCGGGATCTCCTACGAGCAGTACTTC.

This clone has only a few counts. This chain joins TRBV6-1 and TRBJ1-1; the D gene is possibly TRBD1 (6 bases). Germline assignment: CDR1 MNHNS and CDR2 SASEGT. Deletions cut 1 base from V and 1 base from J, with 13 bases between. The CDR3 totals 16 residues. The CDR3 coding sequence is TGTGCCAGCAGTGAAGACCAGGGGAGTGGGAACACTGAAGCTTTCTTT. It specifies CASSEDQGSGNTEAFF.

This clone was seen only a few times. Other DNA sequences in the sample encode the same CDR3. The rearrangement joins TRBV28 to TRBJ1-2; the D is unclear. Germline V gene sequence: CDR1 MDHEN, CDR2 SYDVKM. This CDR3 comprises 12 residues. The ends were cut back, 3 bases at V and 5 bases at J, with 7 bases in the middle. The CDR3 DNA is TGTGCCAGCAGTTTGGGAGGATATGGCTACACCTTC. It is translated as CASSLGGYGYTF.

The chain carries TRBV7-2 and TRBJ2-5; 8 bases line up with TRBD2. Germline V gene sequence: CDR1 SGHTA, CDR2 FQGNSA. The J segment lost 1 base and the V segment lost 5 bases, leaving 12 bases of the junction unmatched. This CDR3 contains 17 residues. The CDR3 DNA follows: TGTGCCAGCAGCAACCGACGACTAGCGCGTGCCCAAGAGACCCAGTACTTC. This sequence encodes CASSNRRLARAQETQYF.

This clone showed up just a few times. The V and J genes are TRBV5-4 and TRBJ2-3, with TRBD2 matching 16 bases. Unmatched junction bases numbered 3, after V lost 3 bases and J lost 2 bases. The CDR3 totals 17 residues. The germline gives CDR1 SGHNT, CDR2 YYREEE (reference sequence). CDR3 nucleotide sequence: TGTGCCAGCAGCTCCGGGACTAGCGGGGGGGCCACAGATACGCAGTATTTT. It yields the protein CASSSGTSGGATDTQYF.

The chain combines TRBV18 with TRBJ1-3; 8 bases agree with TRBD1. V was pared by 3 bases and J by 2 bases, with 3 bases of the junction left unmatched. Per germline, CDR1 KGHSH and CDR2 LQKENI. CDR3 length: 15 amino acids. The CDR3 nucleotides are TGTGCCAGCTCACCTCAGGGGGCGCCTGGAAACACCATATATTTT. Translated: CASSPQGAPGNTIYF. Supplemented by reference TRBV18 and TRBJ1-3, the full variable domain reads NAGVMQNPRHLVRRRGQEARLRCSPMKGHSHVYWYRQLPEEGLKFMVYLQKENIIDESGMPKERFSAEFPKEGPSILRIQQVVRGDSAAYFCASSPQGAPGNTIYFGEGSWLTVV.

About this clone itself: This same CDR3 is encoded by further DNA sequences in the sample. This rearrangement joins TRBV18 to TRBJ1-5; no clear D gene. Trimming took off 3 bases at V and 1 base at J, with 4 bases between the two ends. CDR3 size: 13 residues. CDR1 is KGHSH and CDR2 is LQKENI in the germline V gene. Here the CDR3 reads CASSPESNQPQHF. CDR3 in DNA: TGTGCCAGCTCACCCGAGAGCAATCAGCCCCAGCATTTT.

This chain uses TRBV10-3 with TRBJ2-1; TRBD1 aligns across 9 bases. Per the germline V gene, CDR1 is ENHRY and CDR2 is SYGVKD. The CDR3 runs to 13 residues. V lost 6 bases and J lost 7; bases outside the gene matches: 4. CDR3 in amino acids: CAIRGQGLNEQFF. CDR3 DNA sequence: TGTGCCATCAGAGGACAGGGGTTGAATGAGCAGTTCTTC.

This chain connects TRBV4-1 to TRBJ1-6; D perhaps matches TRBD1 (5 bases). Germline V gives CDR1 MGHRA, CDR2 YSYEKL. The CDR3 length is 15 residues. V lost 0 bases and J 9 bases, leaving 12 bases between the germline ends. CDR3: CASSQDGGRGSPLHF. The CDR3 DNA is TGCGCCAGCAGCCAAGACGGAGGGAGGGGTTCACCCCTCCACTTT.

J is TRBJ1-1 and V is TRBV27; D might be TRBD1 (6 bases). The germline V gene encodes CDR1 MNHEY and CDR2 SMNVEV (reference sequence). V lost 6 bases and J 6 bases, leaving 17 bases between the germline ends. This CDR3 is built from 14 residues. CDR3 sequence reads: CASRLQGKGPEAFF. In DNA, the CDR3 is TGTGCCAGCAGGCTACAGGGTAAGGGCCCTGAAGCTTTCTTT.